This T cell receptor (beta chain) is drawn from a study of long-term antiretroviral therapy in people with HIV. The assay, immunoSEQ v3.0, was run at survey level. Clones were sequenced by immunoSEQ multiplex PCR, and TCRdb holds only the in-frame ones, with some missing. The sample consists of 25,000 to 30,000 clones, about 88% of them appearing once. Trimming took off 4 bases at V and 2 bases at J, with 8 bases between the two ends. CDR3 length: 13 amino acids. The V gene's germline CDR1 is MNHNS and CDR2 SASEGT. Sequenced here: unsorted PBMCs, sampled just over 2.6 years after starting antiretroviral therapy. This rearrangement joins TRBV6-1 to TRBJ2-5; D is unclear. The receptor comes from a man in his forties with HIV. The CDR3 nucleotides read TGTGCCAGCAGTGCCGGCAGGCAAGAGACCCAGTACTTC. This sequence encodes CASSAGRQETQYF.